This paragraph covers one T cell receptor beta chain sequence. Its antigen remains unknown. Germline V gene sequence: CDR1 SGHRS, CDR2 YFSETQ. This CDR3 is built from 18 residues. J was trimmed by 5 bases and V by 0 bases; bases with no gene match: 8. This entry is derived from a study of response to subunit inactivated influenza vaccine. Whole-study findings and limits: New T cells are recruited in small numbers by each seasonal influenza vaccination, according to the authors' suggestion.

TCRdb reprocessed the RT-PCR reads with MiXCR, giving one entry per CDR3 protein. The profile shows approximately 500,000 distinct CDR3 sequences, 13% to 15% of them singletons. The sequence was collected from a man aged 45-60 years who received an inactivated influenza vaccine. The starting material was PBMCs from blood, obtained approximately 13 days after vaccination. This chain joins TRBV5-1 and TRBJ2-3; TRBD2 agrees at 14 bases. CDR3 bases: TGCGCCAGCAGCTTGGGACTAGCGGGAGGGCCGACTTTAGATACGCAGTATTTT. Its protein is CASSLGLAGGPTLDTQYF.